Following are 11 T cell receptor beta chains from one sample sequenced in a study of shared T cell receptors in the human thymus (TCRdb year 2021). Library method: the immunoSEQ multiplex PCR assay. Not all clones reach the TCRdb copy of this immuneACCESS table, which keeps in-frame sequences only. Checked studies attribute under half of the gap to unresolved V genes and leave the rest unexplained. In this sample the table shows around 65,000 clones, about 95% of which occur a single time. The ten largest clones represent around 0.035% of the sample. The specimen sequenced was thymocytes. The source of these receptors is a human donor.

This rearrangement joins TRBV7-9 to TRBJ2-1; no clear D. The length of the CDR3 is 19 residues. V shed 2 bases and J shed 0 bases, with 20 bases lying between them. Germline V lookup: CDR1 SEHNR, CDR2 FQNEAQ (reference sequence). The CDR3 DNA is TGTGCCAGCAGCTTATCCGGGCAACCATTATTAAGCTCCTACAATGAGCAGTTCTTC. This codes for CASSLSGQPLLSSYNEQFF.

The V and J genes are TRBV4-3 and TRBJ1-2, with D unresolved. CDR3 length equals 15 residues. V lost 0 bases and J 1 base, leaving 9 bases between the germline ends. Germline assignment: CDR1 LGHNA and CDR2 YSLEER. In nucleotides, the CDR3 is TGCGCCAGCAGCCAAGATTTATGTCATAACTATGGCTACACCTTC. Its protein product is CASSQDLCHNYGYTF.

This chain uses TRBV6-6 with TRBJ2-7; weak D call: TRBD2 (5 bases). This CDR3 comprises 15 residues. Per the germline V gene, CDR1 is MNHNY and CDR2 is SVGAGI (reference sequence). V was shortened by 8 bases and J by 0 bases, with 17 bases between the two germline ends. Here the CDR3 DNA reads TGTGCCAGCTCCCCCCGGGGAGCAATCTCCTACGAGCAGTACTTC. Protein product: CASSPRGAISYEQYF.

The chain recombines TRBV6-1 with TRBJ1-4; TRBD1 matches at 10 bases. The length of the CDR3 is 16 residues. Germline CDR1 and CDR2: MNHNS and SASEGT. V lost 2 bases, J lost 6 bases, and 6 bases stayed unmatched. Here the CDR3 DNA reads TGTGCCAGCAGTGAATATGGGACAGGGGTGTATGAAAAACTGTTTTTT. The encoded protein is CASSEYGTGVYEKLFF.

The CDR3 DNA sequence: TGCAGCGTCGACAGGGCTGATGGCTACACCTTC. This encodes CSVDRADGYTF. V gene TRBV29-1 combines with J gene TRBJ1-2, with 7 positions matching TRBD1. Germline CDR1 and CDR2: SQVTM and ANQGSEA. This CDR3 has 11 residues. The junction had 4 bases not matched to a gene; V was cut back by 6 bases and J by 6 bases.

The chain recombines TRBV19 with TRBJ2-1, with D possibly matching TRBD2 (5 bases). CDR1 is LNHDA, CDR2 SQIVND, per germline (reference sequence). Trimming cost V 7 bases and J 5 bases, with 18 bases left between them. The CDR3 runs to 15 residues. DNA for the CDR3: TGTGCCAGTACCGGGCAGCCGGGGATAGACAATGAGCAGTTCTTC. Protein product: CASTGQPGIDNEQFF.

The chain recombines TRBV11-3 with TRBJ2-1; 7 positions match TRBD1. Germline lookup yields CDR1 SGHNT and CDR2 YENEEA. This CDR3 is 19 amino acids long. J was trimmed by 4 bases and V by 5 bases; bases with no gene match: 20. The CDR3: CASSPPAPTGWGFYNEQFF. The CDR3 coding sequence is TGTGCCAGCAGCCCCCCCGCTCCGACAGGGTGGGGGTTTTACAATGAGCAGTTCTTC.

V is TRBV9 and J is TRBJ2-3, with 9 positions matching TRBD2. CDR3 length: 18 residues. The germline V gene encodes CDR1 SGDLS and CDR2 YYNGEE. J gave up 4 bases and V 0 bases, and 12 bases lay outside the gene matches. DNA for the CDR3: TGTGCCAGCAGCGTAGCTACGATGAGCGGGGGGTTCGCAGATACGCAGTATTTT. Translating it yields CASSVATMSGGFADTQYF.

Comments on this clone: The junction differs from germline at one of its ends, possibly a read error. The chain is built from TRBV30 and TRBJ2-2; D perhaps matches TRBD2 (5 bases). The V gene's germline CDR1 is GTSNPN and CDR2 SVGIG (reference sequence). The CDR3 extends over 14 amino acids. CDR3 DNA: TGTGCCTGGGACGGGTCCCCCAAACACCGGGGAGCTGTTTTT. Translated: CAWDGSPKHRGAVF.

The chain combines TRBV5-1 with TRBJ1-1; 9 bases fit TRBD1. With V trimmed by 4 bases and J by 5 bases, 6 bases remained unmatched. The CDR3 length is 14 residues. Germline V gene data show CDR1 as SGHRS and CDR2 as YFSETQ. As DNA, the CDR3 is TGCGCCAGCAGCGCCGGGACAGGGATAACTGAAGCTTTCTTT. Translation: CASSAGTGITEAFF. Drawing the rest from reference TRBV5-1 and TRBJ1-1, the complete variable domain is KAGVTQTPRYLIKTRGQQVTLSCSPISGHRSVSWYQQTPGQGLQFLFEYFSETQRNKGNFPGRFSGRQFSNSRSEMNVSTLELGDSALYLCASSAGTGITEAFFGQGTRLTVV.

CDR3 sequence (DNA): TGTGCCAGCAGCCAATGCCCACAGGGGGAGACAAAGGAAGAGACCCAGTACTTC. This encodes CASSQCPQGETKEETQYF. The rearrangement joins TRBV11-3 to TRBJ2-5; 8 positions match TRBD1. The trim removed 5 bases at V and 3 bases at J, leaving 17 bases unmatched. The CDR3 consists of 18 residues. Germline loops: CDR1 SGHNT, CDR2 YENEEA. Looking up the rest from reference TRBV11-3 and TRBJ2-5 gives the full variable domain: EAGVVQSPRYKIIEKKQPVAFWCNPISGHNTLYWYLQNLGQGPELLIRYENEEAVDDSQLPKDRFSAERLKGVDSTLKIQPAELGDSAVYLCASSQCPQGETKEETQYFGPGTRLLVL.